This T cell receptor (beta chain) was found in a study of blood T cell repertoires in COVID-19. Background on the study: Italy, Spain and the United States were the sources of the convalescent and acute COVID-19 samples. The cDNA or gDNA used as material had been derived from T cells, B-cell-depleted T cells, or PBMCs.

Original processing methods: Estimated nucleated cell counts came from reference gene primer amplification. The table came from immunoSEQ multiplex PCR; TCRdb's copy has only in-frame clones and leaves some out. V and J calls plus clone size are reproduced from that table; the DNA served to infer D and trimming. The sample lists some 150,000 clones, approximately 83% occurring once. The germline gives CDR1 GTSNPN, CDR2 SVGIG (reference sequence). V lost 1 base and J lost 9; bases outside the gene matches: 5. The CDR3 is made up of 14 amino acids. The specimen sequenced was peripheral blood. The V and J genes are TRBV30 and TRBJ2-4; 11 nucleotides agree with TRBD1. The source of this sequence is a human donor with acute or convalescent COVID-19. The donor label of this sample is uncertain. Here the CDR3 reads CAWSADRGLGIQYF. CDR3 DNA sequence: TGTGCCTGGAGTGCGGACAGGGGGCTGGGCATTCAGTACTTC.